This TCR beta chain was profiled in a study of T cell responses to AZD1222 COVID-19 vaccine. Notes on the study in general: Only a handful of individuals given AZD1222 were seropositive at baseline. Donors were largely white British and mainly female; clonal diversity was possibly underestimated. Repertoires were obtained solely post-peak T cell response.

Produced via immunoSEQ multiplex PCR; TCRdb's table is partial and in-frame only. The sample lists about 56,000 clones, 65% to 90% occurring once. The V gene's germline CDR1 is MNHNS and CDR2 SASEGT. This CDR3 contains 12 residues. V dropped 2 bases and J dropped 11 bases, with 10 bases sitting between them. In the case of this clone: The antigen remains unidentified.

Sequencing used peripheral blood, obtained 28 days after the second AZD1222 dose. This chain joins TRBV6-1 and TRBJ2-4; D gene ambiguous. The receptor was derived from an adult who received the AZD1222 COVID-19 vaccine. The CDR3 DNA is TGTGCCAGCAGTGAAAGCCGCACCTTTCAGTACTTC. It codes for CASSESRTFQYF.